This T cell receptor beta chain was obtained from a study of cytotoxic CD8 clonotypes in ibrutinib-treated CLL. In the study overall: Response samples came after a median about 11 months of treatment, range 6 to 36. General study points: Sample timing was unmatched between remission and later-progressing patients; lymph nodes unstudied.

To note about this clone: Its target is unknown.

This table comes from immunoSEQ multiplex PCR, and its TCRdb copy is limited to in-frame clones, with some not included. The sample has about 300,000 clones, around 69% seen once. For TCR beta libraries, roughly 1.9 micrograms of genomic DNA were obtained from cryopreserved PBMCs. J was trimmed by 7 bases and V by 5 bases; bases with no gene match: 4. Germline V gives CDR1 SGHAT, CDR2 FQNNGV. This CDR3 spans 14 amino acids. This TCR was sampled from a human donor with chronic lymphocytic leukemia. The chain has TRBV11-2 and TRBJ2-2; 10 nucleotides agree with TRBD2. Specimen: PBMCs, collected at disease progression, from a patient treated with ibrutinib. CDR3 sequence reads: CASSPSGSYGELFF. Here the CDR3 DNA reads TGTGCCAGCAGCCCTAGCGGGAGTTACGGGGAGCTGTTTTTT. Supplemented by reference TRBV11-2 and TRBJ2-2, the full variable domain reads EAGVAQSPRYKIIEKRQSVAFWCNPISGHATLYWYQQILGQGPKLLIQFQNNGVVDDSQLPKDRFSAERLKGVDSTLKIQPAKLEDSAVYLCASSPSGSYGELFFGEGSRLTVL.